This TCR beta chain was captured in a study of shared clonotypes between healthy human individuals. The study, taken as a whole, reports: Clonotype sharing among donors, it was expected, would be affected by sequencing depth. Larger estimated richness was generally seen in naive subsets than in memory subsets.

The method was immunoSEQ multiplex PCR; TCRdb's version includes in-frame clones alone and lacks a portion of them. The table records 1.4 million or so clones, approximately 98.5% of them present only once. The CDR3 sequence is 16 residues long. CDR1 and CDR2 from the germline V gene are LNHDA and SQIVND (reference sequence). Between the trimmed V and J ends, which lost 5 bases and 3 bases, there was a span of 18 bases. HIV-negative, healthy adults without recent acute infections or vaccinations were the donors. Within Nashville, Tennessee resided all donors, each a Caucasian adult. A word on this clone: Its specificity is unknown.

Source material: naive CD4+ T cells sorted from blood. Stated subset: CD45RA+ positively selected. The TCR sequence derives from a man aged 30 to 45 in good health. The genes are TRBV19 and TRBJ2-3, with D perhaps TRBD1 (5 bases). For the CDR3, the DNA is TGTGCCAGTAGTCATCGGACACAACACCGGACAGATACGCAGTATTTT. It is translated as CASSHRTQHRTDTQYF. Full variable domain (missing parts from reference TRBV19 and TRBJ2-3): DGGITQSPKYLFRKEGQNVTLSCEQNLNHDAMYWYRQDPGQGLRLIYYSQIVNDFQKGDIAEGYSVSREKKESFPLTVTSAQKNPTAFYLCASSHRTQHRTDTQYFGPGTRLTVL.